The 11 T cell receptor beta chains in this list originate from one sample, sequenced in a study of blood T cell repertoires in COVID-19. Produced via immunoSEQ multiplex PCR; TCRdb's table is partial and in-frame only. The sample lists 95,000 to 110,000 clones, approximately 84% occurring once. Sequencing used peripheral blood. The receptors originated from a human donor in a cohort sampled during active or convalescent COVID-19.

The J gene is TRBJ1-5, the V gene TRBV19; 7 positions agree with TRBD1. Germline CDR1 LNHDA, CDR2 SQIVND (reference sequence). This CDR3 comprises 15 residues. V lost 9 bases and J lost 0; bases outside the gene matches: 8. CDR3 sequence reads: CASQGDRSSNQPQHF. Written as DNA, the CDR3 is TGTGCCAGCCAGGGGGACAGATCTAGCAATCAGCCCCAGCATTTT. The whole variable domain, remainder taken from reference TRBV19 and TRBJ1-5, is DGGITQSPKYLFRKEGQNVTLSCEQNLNHDAMYWYRQDPGQGLRLIYYSQIVNDFQKGDIAEGYSVSREKKESFPLTVTSAQKNPTAFYLCASQGDRSSNQPQHFGDGTRLSIL.

The rearrangement links TRBV19 to TRBJ1-4, with 11 bases aligning to TRBD1. The J segment lost 5 bases and the V segment lost 11 bases, leaving 13 bases of the junction unmatched. In germline, CDR1 is LNHDA, CDR2 SQIVND (reference sequence). The CDR3 sequence is 16 residues long. The CDR3 spells CASKGQGVAKNEKLFF. The CDR3 nucleotides read TGTGCCTCAAAGGGACAGGGGGTCGCGAAAAATGAAAAACTGTTTTTT.

The chain joins TRBV27 to TRBJ1-2; weak D call: TRBD1 (5 bases). The CDR3 has 15 amino acids. Trimming stripped 7 bases from V and 0 bases from J, with 15 bases between. Germline assignment: CDR1 MNHEY and CDR2 SMNVEV (reference sequence). DNA of the CDR3: TGTGCCAGCACCCGCGGGGCGGGGTCTAACTATGGCTACACCTTC. Its translation: CASTRGAGSNYGYTF.

This chain uses TRBV15 with TRBJ2-7; TRBD1 is a possible D gene (6 bases). Germline lookup yields CDR1 LNHNV and CDR2 YYDKDF (reference sequence). This CDR3 region has 15 residues. Trimming shortened V by 5 bases and J by 2 bases, and 16 bases separated the two germline ends. The CDR3 nucleotides read TGTGCCACCAGCGTACAGGGTAAATTCGCCTACGAGCAGTACTTC. The encoded protein is CATSVQGKFAYEQYF.

This rearrangement joins TRBV7-2 to TRBJ2-2; D remains ambiguous. CDR1 and CDR2 from the germline V gene are SGHTA and FQGNSA. The ends were cut back, 2 bases at V and 6 bases at J, with 7 bases in the middle. The CDR3 covers 13 residues. CDR3 protein: CASSLISAGELFF. The CDR3 DNA follows: TGTGCCAGCAGCTTAATAAGCGCCGGGGAGCTGTTTTTT.

This clone was seen a single time. The rearrangement uses TRBV4-2 and TRBJ2-7; 11 nucleotides align to TRBD1. Looked up from germline, CDR1 is LGHNA and CDR2 is YNFKEQ. V shed 0 bases and J 9 bases; nucleotides not matched to a gene: 4. CDR3 length: 14 residues. The CDR3 sequence: CASSQDRDRGGQYF. The CDR3 DNA reads as TGTGCCAGCAGCCAAGATAGGGACAGGGGGGGGCAGTACTTC.

The rearrangement joins TRBV6-1 to TRBJ2-3, with 8 bases that match TRBD2. This CDR3 is built from 16 residues. Unmatched junction bases numbered 11, after V lost 3 bases and J lost 6 bases. CDR1 is MNHNS, CDR2 SASEGT, per germline. For the CDR3, the DNA is TGTGCCAGCAGTGAGATGTGGCGGGGGGCTGGGGATACGCAGTATTTT. It encodes CASSEMWRGAGDTQYF.

This chain links TRBV27 with TRBJ2-1; TRBD2 might be the D (6 bases). Trimming took off 6 bases at V and 8 bases at J, with 26 bases between the two ends. The CDR3 length is 17 residues. Germline loops: CDR1 MNHEY, CDR2 SMNVEV (reference sequence). This CDR3 reads CASRSLLEGSAAYEQFF. The CDR3 DNA sequence: TGTGCCAGCAGATCCCTGTTGGAGGGCTCAGCCGCATATGAGCAGTTCTTC.

The chain is built from TRBV4-1 and TRBJ2-5; 11 bases agree with TRBD2. Trimming took 1 base from V and 6 from J; bases not matched to a gene: 4. Germline CDR1 MGHRA, CDR2 YSYEKL. This CDR3 contains 15 residues. For the CDR3, the DNA is TGCGCCAGCAGCCAAGGAACTAGCGGGGGAAAGACCCAGTACTTC. Protein product: CASSQGTSGGKTQYF.

The gene calls are TRBV2 and TRBJ1-1; D ambiguous. Trimming cost V 5 bases and J 3 bases, with 10 bases left between them. The germline V gene encodes CDR1 SNHLY and CDR2 FYNNEI. The CDR3 covers 13 residues. The CDR3 loop reads CASSRGLHTEAFF. The CDR3 coding sequence is TGTGCCAGCAGTCGCGGGTTACACACTGAAGCTTTCTTT.

This clone has more than one count but fewer than ten. This chain joins TRBV11-2 and TRBJ1-6, with D possibly matching TRBD1 (5 bases). This CDR3 has 16 amino acids. The germline V gene encodes CDR1 SGHAT and CDR2 FQNNGV. V lost 7 bases and J 6 bases, leaving 19 bases between the germline ends. This chain's CDR3 is CASTKDGGRRNSPLHF. The CDR3 DNA reads as TGTGCCAGCACCAAAGATGGGGGGAGACGTAATTCACCCCTCCACTTT.